This TCR beta chain was found in a study of T cell responses to AZD1222 COVID-19 vaccine. Study details: Analysis merged second doses at about 4 or about 12 weeks.

Trimming left V 6 bases short and J 2 bases short, with 11 bases between. The CDR3 is 13 residues long. Germline V CDR1 and CDR2: MDHEN, SYDVKM. About this clone: The antigen remains undetermined.

TCRdb keeps only in-frame clones here, not all; method: immunoSEQ multiplex PCR. This sample yields about 130,000 clones, of which more than 70% are seen a single time; around 1.5% belongs to the top ten. Whole-study findings and limits: Two AZD1222 administrations were followed by greater Spike-specific TCR breadth and depth. Reportedly, nearly half the spike-specific TCRs target unmutated variant regions. Donor demographics were predominantly white British with a female majority; clonal diversity may be underestimated.

This sequence was found in an adult in good health. Sequences were derived from peripheral blood, sampled on day 0 of AZD1222 vaccination. The chain recombines TRBV28 with TRBJ2-7; a possible D gene is TRBD1 (5 bases). CDR3 in DNA: TGTGCCAGCAGGTCGTCGGACACCTACGAGCAGTACTTC. Amino acids: CASRSSDTYEQYF.